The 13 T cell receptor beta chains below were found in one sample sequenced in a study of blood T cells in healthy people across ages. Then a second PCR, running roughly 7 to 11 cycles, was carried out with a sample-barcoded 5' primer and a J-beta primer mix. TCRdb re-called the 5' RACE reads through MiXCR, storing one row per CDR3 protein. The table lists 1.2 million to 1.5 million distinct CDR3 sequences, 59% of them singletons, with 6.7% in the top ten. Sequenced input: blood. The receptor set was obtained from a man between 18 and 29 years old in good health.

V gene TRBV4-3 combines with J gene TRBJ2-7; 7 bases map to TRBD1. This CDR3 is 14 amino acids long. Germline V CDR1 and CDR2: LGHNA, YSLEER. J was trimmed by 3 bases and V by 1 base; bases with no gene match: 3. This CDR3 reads CASSQATGVYEQYF. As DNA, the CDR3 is TGCGCCAGCAGCCAAGCTACAGGGGTCTACGAGCAGTACTTC.

CDR3 coding DNA: TGTGCCAGCTCACCAGGGGACAGGCTTAACTATGGCTACACCTTC. Amino acids: CASSPGDRLNYGYTF. The rearrangement uses TRBV18 and TRBJ1-2, with 8 bases fitting TRBD1. The V and J ends lost 2 bases and 1 base, in that order; junction bases with no gene match: 3. This CDR3 region has 15 residues. Per germline, CDR1 KGHSH and CDR2 LQKENI.

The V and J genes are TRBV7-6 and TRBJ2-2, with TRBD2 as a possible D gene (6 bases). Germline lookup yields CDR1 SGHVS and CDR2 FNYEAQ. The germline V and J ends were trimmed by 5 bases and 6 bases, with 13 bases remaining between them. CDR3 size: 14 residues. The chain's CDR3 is CASSAGLISGELFF. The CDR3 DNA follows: TGTGCCAGCAGCGCCGGACTAATCTCCGGGGAGCTGTTTTTT.

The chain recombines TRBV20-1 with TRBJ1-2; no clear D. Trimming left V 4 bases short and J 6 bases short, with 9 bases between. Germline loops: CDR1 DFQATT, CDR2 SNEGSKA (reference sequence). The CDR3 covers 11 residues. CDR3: CSATYKDGYTF. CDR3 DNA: TGCAGTGCTACTTACAAGGATGGCTACACCTTC.

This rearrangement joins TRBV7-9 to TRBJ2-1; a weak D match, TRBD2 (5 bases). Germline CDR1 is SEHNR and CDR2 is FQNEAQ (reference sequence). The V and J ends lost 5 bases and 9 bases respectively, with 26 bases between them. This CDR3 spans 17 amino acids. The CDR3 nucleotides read TGTGCCAGCAGCCAACGAGACACCGGTTACGGGGAAGGTGAGCAGTTCTTC. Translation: CASSQRDTGYGEGEQFF.

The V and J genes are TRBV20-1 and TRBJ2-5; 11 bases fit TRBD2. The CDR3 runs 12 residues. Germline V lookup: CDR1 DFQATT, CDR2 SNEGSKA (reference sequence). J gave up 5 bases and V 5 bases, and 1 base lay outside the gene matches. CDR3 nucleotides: TGCAGTGCTCGACTAGCGGGGGAGACCCAGTACTTC. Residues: CSARLAGETQYF.

This chain's CDR3 is CASRGEADTQYF. The DNA of the CDR3 is TGTGCCAGCAGAGGGGAGGCAGATACGCAGTATTTT. The chain is built from TRBV5-4 and TRBJ2-3, with D maybe TRBD2 (6 bases). CDR1 SGHNT and CDR2 YYREEE come from the germline V gene (reference sequence). The length of the CDR3 is 12 residues. Trimming pared 5 bases from V and 4 bases from J, leaving 8 bases between.

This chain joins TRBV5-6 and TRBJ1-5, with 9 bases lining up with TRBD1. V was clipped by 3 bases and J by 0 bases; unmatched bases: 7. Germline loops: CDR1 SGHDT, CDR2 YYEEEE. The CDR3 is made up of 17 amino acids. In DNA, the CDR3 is TGTGCCAGCAGCTCGCGGACAGGGGACTATAGCAATCAGCCCCAGCATTTT. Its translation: CASSSRTGDYSNQPQHF.

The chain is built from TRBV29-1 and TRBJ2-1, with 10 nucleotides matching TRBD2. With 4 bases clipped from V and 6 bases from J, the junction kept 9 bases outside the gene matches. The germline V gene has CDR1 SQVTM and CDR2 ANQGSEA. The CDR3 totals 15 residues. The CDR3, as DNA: TGCAGCGTTGCGCGGTCTAGCGGGAGCGCCAATGAGCAGTTCTTC. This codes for CSVARSSGSANEQFF.

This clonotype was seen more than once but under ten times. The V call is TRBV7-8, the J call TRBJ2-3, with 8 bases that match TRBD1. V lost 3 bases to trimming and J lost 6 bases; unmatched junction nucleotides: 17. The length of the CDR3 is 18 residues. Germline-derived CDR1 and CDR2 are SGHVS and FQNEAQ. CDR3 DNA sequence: TGTGCCAGCAGCTTTACTCCTGAAACAGGGGGAGGTCGGGATACGCAGTATTTT. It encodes CASSFTPETGGGRDTQYF.

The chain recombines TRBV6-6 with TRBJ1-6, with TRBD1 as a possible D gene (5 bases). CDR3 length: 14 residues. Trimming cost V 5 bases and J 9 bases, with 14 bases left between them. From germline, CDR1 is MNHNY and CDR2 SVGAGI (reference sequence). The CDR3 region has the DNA TGTGCCAGCAGTAACACGTGGGGGTTTTCACCCCTCCACTTT. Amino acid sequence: CASSNTWGFSPLHF.

The CDR3 DNA sequence: TGTGCCAGCATCTCCGGACTAGCGGGGTTCCAAGAGACCCAGTACTTC. It translates to CASISGLAGFQETQYF. The chain uses TRBV2 and TRBJ2-5; 12 nucleotides agree with TRBD2. CDR3 length: 16 residues. After removal of 7 bases from V and 1 base from J, the junction contained 7 bases not matched to a gene. Germline V CDR1 and CDR2: SNHLY, FYNNEI.

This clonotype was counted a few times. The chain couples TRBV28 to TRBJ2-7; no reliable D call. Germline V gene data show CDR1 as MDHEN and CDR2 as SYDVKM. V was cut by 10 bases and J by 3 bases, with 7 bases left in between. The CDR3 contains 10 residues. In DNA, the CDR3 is TGTGCCACCCTCAACTACGAGCAGTACTTC. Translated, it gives CATLNYEQYF.